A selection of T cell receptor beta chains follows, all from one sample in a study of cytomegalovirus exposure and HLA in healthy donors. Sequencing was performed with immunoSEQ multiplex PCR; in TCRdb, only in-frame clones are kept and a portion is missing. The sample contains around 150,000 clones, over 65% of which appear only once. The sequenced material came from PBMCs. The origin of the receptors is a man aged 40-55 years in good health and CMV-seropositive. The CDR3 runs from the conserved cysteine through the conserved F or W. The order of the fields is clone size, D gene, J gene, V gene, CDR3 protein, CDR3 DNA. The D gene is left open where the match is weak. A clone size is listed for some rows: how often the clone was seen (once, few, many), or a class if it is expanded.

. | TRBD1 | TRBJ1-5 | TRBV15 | CATSRDGITGATQPQHF | TGTGCCACCAGCAGAGATGGTATAACAGGGGCGACTCAGCCCCAGCATTTT
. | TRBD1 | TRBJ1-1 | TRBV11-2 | CASSLVTGATEAFF | TGTGCCAGCAGCTTAGTTACAGGGGCCACTGAAGCTTTCTTT
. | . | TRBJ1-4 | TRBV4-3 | CASSQGFQGEKLFF | TGCGCCAGCAGCCAAGGGTTCCAGGGGGAAAAACTGTTTTTT
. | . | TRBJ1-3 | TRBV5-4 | CASSLGGDYSGNTIYF | TGTGCCAGCAGCTTGGGGGGGGACTACTCTGGAAACACCATATATTTT
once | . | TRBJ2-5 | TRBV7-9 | CASSSHRVIETQYF | TGTGCCAGCAGCTCGCACAGGGTAATTGAGACCCAGTACTTC
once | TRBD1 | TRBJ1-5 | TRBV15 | CATSRGPGTGGPQPQHF | TGTGCCACCAGCAGAGGCCCCGGGACAGGGGGCCCTCAGCCCCAGCATTTT
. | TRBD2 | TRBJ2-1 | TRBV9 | CASSPGASGGSYNEQFF | TGTGCCAGCAGCCCCGGGGCTAGCGGGGGCTCCTACAATGAGCAGTTCTTC
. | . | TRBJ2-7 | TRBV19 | CASSGESSYEQYF | TGTGCCAGTTCCGGGGAGAGCTCCTACGAGCAGTACTTC
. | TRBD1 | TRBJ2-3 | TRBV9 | CASRADRGRDTQYF | TGTGCCAGCAGGGCGGACAGGGGGAGAGATACGCAGTATTTT
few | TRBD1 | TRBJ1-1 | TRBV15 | CATSRDLAGGGEAFF | TGTGCCACCAGCAGAGATCTGGCAGGGGGCGGCGAAGCTTTCTTT
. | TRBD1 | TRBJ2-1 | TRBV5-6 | CASSPTGYNEQFF | TGTGCCAGCAGCCCGACAGGGTACAATGAGCAGTTCTTC
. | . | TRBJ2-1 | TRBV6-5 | CASSYQSWLEQFF | TGTGCCAGCAGTTACCAATCGTGGCTTGAGCAGTTCTTC
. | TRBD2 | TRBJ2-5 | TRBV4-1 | CASSASSGGVETQYF | TGTGCCAGCAGCGCATCTAGCGGGGGGGTGGAGACCCAGTACTTC
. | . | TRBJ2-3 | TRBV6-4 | CASSEGGGSDTQYF | TGTGCCAGCAGTGAAGGGGGGGGATCAGATACGCAGTATTTT
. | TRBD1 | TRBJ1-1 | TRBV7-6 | CASSPVTGNPEAFF | TGTGCCAGCAGCCCGGTGACAGGGAATCCTGAAGCTTTCTTT
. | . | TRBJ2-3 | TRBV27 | CASSILTVAGTDTQYF | TGTGCCAGCAGTATCCTCACGGTAGCGGGCACAGATACGCAGTATTTT
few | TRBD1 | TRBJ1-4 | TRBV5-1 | CASRGTGKTNEKLFF | TGCGCCAGCAGGGGGACAGGGAAGACTAATGAAAAACTGTTTTTT
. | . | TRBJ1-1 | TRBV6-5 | CASSPVGGGTEAFF | TGTGCCAGCAGCCCCGTTGGGGGGGGTACTGAAGCTTTCTTT
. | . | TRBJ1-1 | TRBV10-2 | CASSESAGLNTEAFF | TGCGCCAGCAGTGAGTCGGCAGGGCTGAACACTGAAGCTTTCTTT
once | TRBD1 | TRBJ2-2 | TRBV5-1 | CASSLRDRGTGELFF | TGCGCCAGCAGCTTGAGGGACAGGGGGACCGGGGAGCTGTTTTTT
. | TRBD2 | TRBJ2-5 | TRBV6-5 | CASSGRGLGETQYF | TGTGCCAGCAGCGGGAGGGGCCTCGGGGAGACCCAGTACTTC
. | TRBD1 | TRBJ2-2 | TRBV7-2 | CACSRDRGLTGELFF | TGTGCCTGCAGCCGGGACAGGGGGCTCACCGGGGAGCTGTTTTTT
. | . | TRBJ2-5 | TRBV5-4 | CASSSQGWETQYF | TGTGCCAGCAGTTCACAGGGTTGGGAGACCCAGTACTTC
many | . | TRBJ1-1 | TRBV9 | CASSPKDLGVAITEAFF | TGTGCCAGCAGCCCTAAAGATCTGGGAGTTGCGATCACTGAAGCTTTCTTT
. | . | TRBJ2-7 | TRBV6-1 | CATMETGRDEQYF | TGTGCCACCATGGAGACAGGTCGCGACGAGCAGTACTTC
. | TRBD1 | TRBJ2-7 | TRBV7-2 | CASSRPRGQYIYEQYF | TGTGCCAGCAGCCGGCCCCGGGGACAGTACATCTACGAGCAGTACTTC
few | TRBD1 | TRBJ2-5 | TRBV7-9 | CASSSLGQGPQETQYF | TGTGCCAGCAGCTCATTGGGACAGGGTCCCCAAGAGACCCAGTACTTC
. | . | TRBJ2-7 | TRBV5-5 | CASSLVGVTSYEQYF | TGTGCCAGCAGCTTGGTGGGAGTAACATCCTACGAGCAGTACTTC
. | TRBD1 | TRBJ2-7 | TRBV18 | CASSPTGGTGFYEQYF | TGTGCCAGCTCACCGACAGGGGGGACGGGTTTCTACGAGCAGTACTTC
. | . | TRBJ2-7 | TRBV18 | CASSLTTVSSSLEQYF | TGTGCCAGCTCGCTTACGACAGTTAGTTCCTCTCTCGAGCAGTACTTC
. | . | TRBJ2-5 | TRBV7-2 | CASSFRLVNQETQYF | TGTGCCAGCAGCTTTAGACTTGTGAACCAAGAGACCCAGTACTTC
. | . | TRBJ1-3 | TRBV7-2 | CASSLTVRGPSGNTIYF | TGTGCCAGCAGCTTAACGGTCCGGGGTCCCTCTGGAAACACCATATATTTT
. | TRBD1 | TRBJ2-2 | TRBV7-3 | CASTPDRGRATGELFF | TGTGCCAGCACCCCCGACAGGGGGCGGGCCACCGGGGAGCTGTTTTTT
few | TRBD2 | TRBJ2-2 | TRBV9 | CASSGERGLNTGELFF | TGTGCCAGCAGCGGTGAGCGGGGCTTGAACACCGGGGAGCTGTTTTTT
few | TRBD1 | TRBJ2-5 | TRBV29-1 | CSIGQGPKTQYF | TGCAGCATCGGACAGGGACCCAAGACCCAGTACTTC
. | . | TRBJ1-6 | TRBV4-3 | CASSQATQGNSPLHF | TGCGCCAGCAGCCAAGCCACACAGGGAAATTCACCCCTCCACTTT
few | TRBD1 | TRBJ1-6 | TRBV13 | CASSQPTGTGDSPLHF | TGTGCCAGCAGCCAGCCCACCGGGACAGGGGATTCACCCCTCCACTTT
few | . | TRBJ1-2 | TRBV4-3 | CASSQDLSANYGYTF | TGCGCCAGCAGCCAAGATCTTTCAGCTAACTATGGCTACACCTTC
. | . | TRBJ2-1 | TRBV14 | CASSQGASPYNEQFF | TGTGCCAGCAGCCAAGGGGCGTCCCCCTACAATGAGCAGTTCTTC